Described below is a single TCR beta chain sequence and its context. The sample originates from a study of technical replicates of blood from a few donors. The assay was immunoSEQ multiplex PCR, and TCRdb's table has in-frame clones only and misses some. The table has roughly 76,000 clones, 80% to 95% seen once. V lost 1 base to trimming and J lost 2 bases; unmatched junction nucleotides: 5. CDR3 size: 16 residues. Germline V gene lookup returns CDR1 MGHRA and CDR2 YSYEKL. The sequenced sample consisted of T cells isolated from PBMCs. This sequence was found in a human donor in good health. Some clones in this sample may be carry-over from other donors' samples. The V and J genes are TRBV4-1 and TRBJ2-7, with 10 bases that match TRBD2. CDR3 in DNA: TGCGCCAGCAGCCAAGTAGGTGGGACTAGCGCCTACGAGCAGTACTTC. Translation: CASSQVGGTSAYEQYF.